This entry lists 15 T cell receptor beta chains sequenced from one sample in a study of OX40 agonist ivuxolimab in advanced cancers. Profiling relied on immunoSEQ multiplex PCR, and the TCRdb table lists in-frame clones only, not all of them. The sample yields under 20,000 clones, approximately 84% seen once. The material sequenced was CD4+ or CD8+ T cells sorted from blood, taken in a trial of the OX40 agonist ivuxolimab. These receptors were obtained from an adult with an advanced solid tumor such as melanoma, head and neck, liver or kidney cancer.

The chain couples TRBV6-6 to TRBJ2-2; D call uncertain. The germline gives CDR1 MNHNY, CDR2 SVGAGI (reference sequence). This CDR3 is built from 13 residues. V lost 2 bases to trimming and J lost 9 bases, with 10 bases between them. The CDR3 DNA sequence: TGTGCCAGCAGTTACACATCGACCAGGGAGCTGTTTTTT. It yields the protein CASSYTSTRELFF.

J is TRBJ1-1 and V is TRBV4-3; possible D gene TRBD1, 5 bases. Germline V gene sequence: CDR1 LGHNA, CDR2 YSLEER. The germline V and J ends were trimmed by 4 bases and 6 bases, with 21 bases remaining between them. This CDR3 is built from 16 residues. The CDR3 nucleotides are TGCGCCAGCAGCCTCTCGATGGGGGGTGGTGACGCTGAAGCTTTCTTT. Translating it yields CASSLSMGGGDAEAFF.

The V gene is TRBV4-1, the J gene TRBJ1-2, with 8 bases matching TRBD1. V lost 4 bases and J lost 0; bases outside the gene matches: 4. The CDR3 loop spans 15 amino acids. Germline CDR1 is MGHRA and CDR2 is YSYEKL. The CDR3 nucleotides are TGCGCCAGCAGCCCTGGACAGGGTACTAACTATGGCTACACCTTC. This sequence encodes CASSPGQGTNYGYTF.

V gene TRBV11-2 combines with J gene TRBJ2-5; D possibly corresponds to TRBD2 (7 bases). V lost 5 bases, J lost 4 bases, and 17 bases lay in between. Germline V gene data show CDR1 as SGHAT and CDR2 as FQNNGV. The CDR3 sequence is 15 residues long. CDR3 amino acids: CASSVPGGPRETQYF. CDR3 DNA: TGTGCCAGCAGCGTCCCGGGGGGCCCAAGAGAGACCCAGTACTTC.

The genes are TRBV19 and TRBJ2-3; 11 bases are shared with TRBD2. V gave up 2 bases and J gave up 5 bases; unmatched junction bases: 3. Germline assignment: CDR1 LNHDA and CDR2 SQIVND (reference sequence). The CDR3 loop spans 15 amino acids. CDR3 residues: CASSIMLAGGDTQYF. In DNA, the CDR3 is TGTGCCAGTAGTATAATGCTAGCGGGAGGAGATACGCAGTATTTT. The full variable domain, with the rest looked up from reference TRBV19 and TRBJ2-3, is DGGITQSPKYLFRKEGQNVTLSCEQNLNHDAMYWYRQDPGQGLRLIYYSQIVNDFQKGDIAEGYSVSREKKESFPLTVTSAQKNPTAFYLCASSIMLAGGDTQYFGPGTRLTVL.

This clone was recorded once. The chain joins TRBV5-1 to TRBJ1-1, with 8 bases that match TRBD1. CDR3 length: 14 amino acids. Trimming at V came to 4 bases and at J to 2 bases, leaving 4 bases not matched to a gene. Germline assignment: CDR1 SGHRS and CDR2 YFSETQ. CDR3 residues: CASSDDRGNTEAFF. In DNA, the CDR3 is TGCGCCAGCAGCGACGACAGGGGAAACACTGAAGCTTTCTTT.

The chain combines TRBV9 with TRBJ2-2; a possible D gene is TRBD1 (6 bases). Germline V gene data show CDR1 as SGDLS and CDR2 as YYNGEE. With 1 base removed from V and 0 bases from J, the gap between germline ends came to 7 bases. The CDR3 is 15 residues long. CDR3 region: CASSVTGTNTGELFF. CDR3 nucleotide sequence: TGTGCCAGCAGCGTAACAGGGACGAACACCGGGGAGCTGTTTTTT.

The CDR3 DNA reads TGTGCCAGCAGCCCCCGGCTGCTTGAGACCCAGTACTTC. It encodes CASSPRLLETQYF. V and J are TRBV9 and TRBJ2-5; D unresolved. V dropped 4 bases and J dropped 5 bases, with 12 bases sitting between them. CDR3 size: 13 residues. Germline lookup yields CDR1 SGDLS and CDR2 YYNGEE.

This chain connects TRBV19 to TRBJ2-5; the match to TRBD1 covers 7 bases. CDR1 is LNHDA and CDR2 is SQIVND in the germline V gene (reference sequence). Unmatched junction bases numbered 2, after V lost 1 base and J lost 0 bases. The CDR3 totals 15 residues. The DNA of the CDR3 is TGTGCCAGTAGTATAGGGGACAGATACCAAGAGACCCAGTACTTC. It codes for CASSIGDRYQETQYF. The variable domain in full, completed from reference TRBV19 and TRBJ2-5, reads DGGITQSPKYLFRKEGQNVTLSCEQNLNHDAMYWYRQDPGQGLRLIYYSQIVNDFQKGDIAEGYSVSREKKESFPLTVTSAQKNPTAFYLCASSIGDRYQETQYFGPGTRLLVL.

The CDR3 protein is CASSRTESGANVLTF. The CDR3 DNA reads as TGTGCCAGCAGCCGGACGGAGTCTGGGGCCAACGTCCTGACTTTC. The rearrangement joins TRBV7-9 to TRBJ2-6; D remains ambiguous. The V end lost 5 bases, the J end lost 1 base, and 9 bases lay between the germline ends. The CDR3 is made up of 15 amino acids. Per the germline V gene, CDR1 is SEHNR and CDR2 is FQNEAQ (reference sequence).

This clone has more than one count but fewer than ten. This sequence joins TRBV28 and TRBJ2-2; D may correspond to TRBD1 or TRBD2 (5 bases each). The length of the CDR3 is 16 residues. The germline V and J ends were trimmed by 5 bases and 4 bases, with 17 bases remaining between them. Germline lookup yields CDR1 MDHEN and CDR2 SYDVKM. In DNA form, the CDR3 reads TGTGCCAGCAGTCCAAGCCGGGACGGTCTCACCGGGGAGCTGTTTTTT. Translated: CASSPSRDGLTGELFF.

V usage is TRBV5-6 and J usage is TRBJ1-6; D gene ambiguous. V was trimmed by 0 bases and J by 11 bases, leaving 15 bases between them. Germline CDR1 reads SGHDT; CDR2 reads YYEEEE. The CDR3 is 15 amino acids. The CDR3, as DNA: TGTGCCAGCAGCTTGGCGGCAGGACGAGGTGCACCCCTCCACTTT. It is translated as CASSLAAGRGAPLHF.

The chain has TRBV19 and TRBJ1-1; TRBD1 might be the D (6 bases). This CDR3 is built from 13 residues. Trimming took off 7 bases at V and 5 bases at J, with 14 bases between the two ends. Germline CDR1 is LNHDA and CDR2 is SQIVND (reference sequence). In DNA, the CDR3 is TGTGCCAGTACTTGGGGGCGAGGGACTGAAGCTTTCTTT. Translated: CASTWGRGTEAFF.

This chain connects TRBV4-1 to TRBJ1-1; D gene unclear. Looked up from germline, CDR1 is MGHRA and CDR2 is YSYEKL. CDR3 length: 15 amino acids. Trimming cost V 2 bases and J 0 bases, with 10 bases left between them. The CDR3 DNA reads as TGCGCCAGCAGCCAAAGGGAGGGAGTGAACACTGAAGCTTTCTTT. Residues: CASSQREGVNTEAFF.

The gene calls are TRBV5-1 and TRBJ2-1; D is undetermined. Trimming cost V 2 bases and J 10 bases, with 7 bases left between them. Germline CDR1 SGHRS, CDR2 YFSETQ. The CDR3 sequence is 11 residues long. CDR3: CASSFSTEQFF. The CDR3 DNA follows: TGCGCCAGCAGCTTTTCGACAGAGCAGTTCTTC.